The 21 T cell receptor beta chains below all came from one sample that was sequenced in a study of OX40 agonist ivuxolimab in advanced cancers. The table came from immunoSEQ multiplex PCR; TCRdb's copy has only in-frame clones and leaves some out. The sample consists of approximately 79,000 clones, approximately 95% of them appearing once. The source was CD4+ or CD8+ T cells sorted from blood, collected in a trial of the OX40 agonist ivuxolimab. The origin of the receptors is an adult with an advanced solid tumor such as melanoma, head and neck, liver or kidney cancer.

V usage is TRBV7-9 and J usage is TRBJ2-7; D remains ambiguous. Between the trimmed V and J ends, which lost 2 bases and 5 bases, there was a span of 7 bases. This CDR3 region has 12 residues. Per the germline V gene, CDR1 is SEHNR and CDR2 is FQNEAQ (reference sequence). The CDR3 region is CASSLSRDEQYF. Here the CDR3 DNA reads TGTGCCAGCAGCTTAAGTCGGGACGAGCAGTACTTC.

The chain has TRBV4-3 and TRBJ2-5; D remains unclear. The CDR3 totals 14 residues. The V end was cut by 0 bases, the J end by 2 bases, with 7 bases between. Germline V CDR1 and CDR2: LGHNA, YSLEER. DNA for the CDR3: TGCGCCAGCAGCCAAGATACGAAGCAAGAGACCCAGTACTTC. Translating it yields CASSQDTKQETQYF.

This CDR3 reads CASSVASGGSSYEQYF. The CDR3 region has the DNA TGTGCCAGCAGCGTAGCCTCGGGGGGGAGCTCCTACGAGCAGTACTTC. The rearrangement links TRBV9 to TRBJ2-7, with TRBD2 matching over 8 bases. Germline V gene sequence: CDR1 SGDLS, CDR2 YYNGEE. Trimming took 0 bases from V and 0 from J; bases not matched to a gene: 5. This CDR3 region has 16 residues.

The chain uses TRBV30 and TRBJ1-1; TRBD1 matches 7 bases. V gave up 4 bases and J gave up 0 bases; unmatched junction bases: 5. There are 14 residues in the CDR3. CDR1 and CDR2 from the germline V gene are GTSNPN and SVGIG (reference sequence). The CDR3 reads CAWMERGLNTEAFF. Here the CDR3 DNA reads TGTGCCTGGATGGAGAGGGGGCTGAACACTGAAGCTTTCTTT. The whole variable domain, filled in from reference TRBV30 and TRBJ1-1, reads SQTIHQWPATLVQPVGSPLSLECTVEGTSNPNLYWYRQAAGRGLQLLFYSVGIGQISSEVPQNLSASRPQDRQFILSSKKLLLSDSGFYLCAWMERGLNTEAFFGQGTRLTVV.

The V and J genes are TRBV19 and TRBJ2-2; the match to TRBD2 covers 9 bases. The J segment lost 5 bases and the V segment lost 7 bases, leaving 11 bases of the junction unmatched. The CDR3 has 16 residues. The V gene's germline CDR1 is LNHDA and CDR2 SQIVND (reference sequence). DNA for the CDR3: TGTGCCAGTACCCCAGTGCGCGGGGGGGCTACCGGGGAGCTGTTTTTT. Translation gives CASTPVRGGATGELFF. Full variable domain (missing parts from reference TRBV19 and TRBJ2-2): DGGITQSPKYLFRKEGQNVTLSCEQNLNHDAMYWYRQDPGQGLRLIYYSQIVNDFQKGDIAEGYSVSREKKESFPLTVTSAQKNPTAFYLCASTPVRGGATGELFFGEGSRLTVL.

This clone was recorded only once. Written as DNA, the CDR3 is TGTGCCACCAGCAGACCTGTGACTGAGAGCTCCTACGAGCAGTACTTC. Residues: CATSRPVTESSYEQYF. The chain carries TRBV15 and TRBJ2-7; no clear D. In germline, CDR1 is LNHNV, CDR2 YYDKDF (reference sequence). The CDR3 has 16 amino acids. V was shortened by 2 bases and J by 0 bases, with 14 bases between the two germline ends.

The CDR3 nucleotides are TGCGCCAGCAGCCAAGGGTGGCCAGCGGATTCCTACGAGCAGTACTTC. Translating gives CASSQGWPADSYEQYF. The chain carries TRBV4-3 and TRBJ2-7, with a possible D match to TRBD2 (5 bases). The germline V and J ends were trimmed by 1 base and 1 base, with 14 bases remaining between them. CDR3 length: 16 residues. Germline CDR1 LGHNA, CDR2 YSLEER.

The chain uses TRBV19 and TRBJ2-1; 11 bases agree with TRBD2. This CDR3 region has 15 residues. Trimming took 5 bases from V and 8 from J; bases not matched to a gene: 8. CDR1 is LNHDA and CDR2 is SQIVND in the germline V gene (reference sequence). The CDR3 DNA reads TGTGCCAGTAGTTCCGTAGCGGGAGGGCCCGATGAGCAGTTCTTC. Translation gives CASSSVAGGPDEQFF. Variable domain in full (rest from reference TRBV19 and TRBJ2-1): DGGITQSPKYLFRKEGQNVTLSCEQNLNHDAMYWYRQDPGQGLRLIYYSQIVNDFQKGDIAEGYSVSREKKESFPLTVTSAQKNPTAFYLCASSSVAGGPDEQFFGPGTRLTVL.

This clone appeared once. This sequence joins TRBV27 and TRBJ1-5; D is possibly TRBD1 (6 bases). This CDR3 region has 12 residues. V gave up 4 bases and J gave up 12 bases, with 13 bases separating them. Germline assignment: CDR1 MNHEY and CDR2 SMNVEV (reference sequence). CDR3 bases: TGTGCCAGCAGTTACTCCGGACAGTTCCAGCATTTT. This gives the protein CASSYSGQFQHF.

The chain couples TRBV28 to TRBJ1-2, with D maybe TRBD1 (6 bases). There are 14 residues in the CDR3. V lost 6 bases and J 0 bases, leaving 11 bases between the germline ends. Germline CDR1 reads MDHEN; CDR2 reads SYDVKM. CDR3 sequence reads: CASSLGGSNYGYTF. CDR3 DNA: TGTGCCAGCAGCTTAGGGGGGTCTAACTATGGCTACACCTTC.

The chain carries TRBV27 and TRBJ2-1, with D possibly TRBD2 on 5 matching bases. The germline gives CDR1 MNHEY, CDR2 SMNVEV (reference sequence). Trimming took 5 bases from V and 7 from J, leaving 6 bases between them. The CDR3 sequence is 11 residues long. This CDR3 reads CASSRGNEQFF. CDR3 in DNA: TGTGCCAGCAGTCGAGGGAATGAGCAGTTCTTC.

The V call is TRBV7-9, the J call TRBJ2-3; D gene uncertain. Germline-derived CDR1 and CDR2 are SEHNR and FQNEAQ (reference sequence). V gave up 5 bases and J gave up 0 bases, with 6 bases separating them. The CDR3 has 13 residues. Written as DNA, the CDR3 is TGTGCCAGCAGCCTGGGGAGCACAGATACGCAGTATTTT. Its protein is CASSLGSTDTQYF.

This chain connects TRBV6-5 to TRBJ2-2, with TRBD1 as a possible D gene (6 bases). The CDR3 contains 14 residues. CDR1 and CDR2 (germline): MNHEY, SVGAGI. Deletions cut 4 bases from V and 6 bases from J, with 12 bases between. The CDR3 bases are TGTGCCAGCAGTTCAGGGGTTTTAGCCGGGGAGCTGTTTTTT. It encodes CASSSGVLAGELFF.

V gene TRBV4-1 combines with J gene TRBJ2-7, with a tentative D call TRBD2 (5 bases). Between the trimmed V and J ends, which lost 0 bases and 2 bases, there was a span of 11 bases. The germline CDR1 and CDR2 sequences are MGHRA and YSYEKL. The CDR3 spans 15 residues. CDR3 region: CASSQDRGLTYEQYF. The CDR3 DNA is TGCGCCAGCAGCCAAGATCGGGGTTTAACCTACGAGCAGTACTTC.

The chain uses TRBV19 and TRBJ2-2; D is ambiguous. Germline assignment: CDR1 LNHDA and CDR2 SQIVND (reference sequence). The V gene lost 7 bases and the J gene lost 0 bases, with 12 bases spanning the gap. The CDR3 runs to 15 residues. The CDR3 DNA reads TGTGCCAGTAAGGTGACTCTCGCGAACACCGGGGAGCTGTTTTTT. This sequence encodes CASKVTLANTGELFF.

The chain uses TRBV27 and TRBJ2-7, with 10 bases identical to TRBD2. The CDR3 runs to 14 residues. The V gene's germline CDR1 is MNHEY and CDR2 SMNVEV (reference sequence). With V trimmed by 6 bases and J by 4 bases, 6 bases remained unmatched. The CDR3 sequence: CASSPGLAVYEQYF. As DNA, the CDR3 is TGTGCCAGCAGCCCCGGACTAGCGGTTTACGAGCAGTACTTC.

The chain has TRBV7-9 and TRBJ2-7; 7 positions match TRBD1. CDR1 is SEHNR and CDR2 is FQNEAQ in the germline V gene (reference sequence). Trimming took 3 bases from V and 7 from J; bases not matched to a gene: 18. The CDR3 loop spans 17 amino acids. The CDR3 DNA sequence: TGTGCCAGCAGCTTGGGGGCGTTTGACAGGGCCTGGGAGGAGCAGTACTTC. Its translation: CASSLGAFDRAWEEQYF.

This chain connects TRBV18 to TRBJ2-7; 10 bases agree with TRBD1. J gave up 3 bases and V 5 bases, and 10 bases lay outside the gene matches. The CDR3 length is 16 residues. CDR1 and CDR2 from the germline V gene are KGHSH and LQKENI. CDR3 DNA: TGTGCCAGCTCAGCCGATGAAGGACAGGGGGTCTACGAGCAGTACTTC. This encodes CASSADEGQGVYEQYF. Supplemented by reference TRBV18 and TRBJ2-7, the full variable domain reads NAGVMQNPRHLVRRRGQEARLRCSPMKGHSHVYWYRQLPEEGLKFMVYLQKENIIDESGMPKERFSAEFPKEGPSILRIQQVVRGDSAAYFCASSADEGQGVYEQYFGPGTRLTVT.

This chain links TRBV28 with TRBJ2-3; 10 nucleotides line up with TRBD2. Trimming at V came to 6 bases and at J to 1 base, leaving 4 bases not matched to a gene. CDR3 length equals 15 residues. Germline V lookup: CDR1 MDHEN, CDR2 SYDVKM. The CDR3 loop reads CASSGLAGGTDTQYF. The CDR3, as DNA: TGTGCCAGCAGCGGGCTAGCGGGAGGCACAGATACGCAGTATTTT. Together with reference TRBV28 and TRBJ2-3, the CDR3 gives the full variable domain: DVKVTQSSRYLVKRTGEKVFLECVQDMDHENMFWYRQDPGLGLRLIYFSYDVKMKEKGDIPEGYSVSREKKERFSLILESASTNQTSMYLCASSGLAGGTDTQYFGPGTRLTVL.

In DNA form, the CDR3 reads TGTGCCAGCAGTTACGGTGGCTACACCTTC. Its translation is CASSYGGYTF. V is TRBV6-6 and J is TRBJ1-2; D is unclear. V lost 2 bases to trimming and J lost 7 bases, with 2 bases between them. This CDR3 region has 10 residues. The V gene's germline CDR1 is MNHNY and CDR2 SVGAGI (reference sequence).

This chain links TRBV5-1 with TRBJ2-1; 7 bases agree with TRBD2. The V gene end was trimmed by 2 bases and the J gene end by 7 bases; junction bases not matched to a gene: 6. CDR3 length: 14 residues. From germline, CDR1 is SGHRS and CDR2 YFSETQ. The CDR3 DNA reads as TGCGCCAGCAGCTTAAGGGAGGGTTTGAATGAGCAGTTCTTC. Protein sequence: CASSLREGLNEQFF.